These T cell receptor beta chains were read from a single sample in a study of vaccination effects on CD4 cells after COVID-19. Profiled with immunoSEQ multiplex PCR; TCRdb holds only in-frame clones, not every one. The table includes fewer than 35,000 clones, about 73% detected once. Antigens for these TCRs are unknown. This material consisted of CD4+ T cells from PBMCs cultured without peptide, taken before COVID-19 vaccination. These TCRs come from a human donor who received a COVID-19 vaccine. Both conserved end residues are part of each CDR3. The D gene is left open where the match is weak. Where a row states a size, it is once, few, many or the class of an expanded clone; other rows omit it.

clone_size	v_call	j_call	d_call	cdr3_aa	cdr3_nt
.	TRBV6-5	TRBJ2-7	TRBD2	CASSYSALAAYEQYF	TGTGCCAGCAGTTACTCTGCACTAGCGGCATACGAGCAGTACTTC
.	TRBV2	TRBJ1-5	TRBD1	CASSTGTAGGQPQHF	TGTGCCAGCAGTACCGGGACAGCTGGGGGTCAGCCCCAGCATTTT
.	TRBV13	TRBJ2-7	.	CASSLTVLGGEQYF	TGTGCCAGCAGCTTAACCGTATTAGGGGGCGAGCAGTACTTC
.	TRBV27	TRBJ2-3	TRBD1	CASSQQGADFTDTQYF	TGTGCCAGCAGTCAACAGGGGGCCGACTTCACAGATACGCAGTATTTT
.	TRBV5-8	TRBJ1-1	TRBD1	CASSFRTGTEAFF	TGTGCCAGCAGCTTCAGGACAGGCACTGAAGCTTTCTTT
.	TRBV18	TRBJ2-5	.	CASSPSETQYF	TGTGCCAGCTCACCATCAGAGACCCAGTACTTC
.	TRBV7-9	TRBJ1-5	TRBD1	CASSRGDRVQPQHF	TGTGCCAGCAGCCGGGGCGACAGGGTTCAGCCCCAGCATTTT
.	TRBV3-1/TRBV3-2	TRBJ1-1	TRBD1	CASSQAGGDTEAFF	TGTGCCAGCAGCCAAGCAGGGGGGGACACTGAAGCTTTCTTT
.	TRBV19	TRBJ1-4	.	CASTETATNEKLFF	TGTGCCAGTACCGAGACAGCAACTAATGAAAAACTGTTTTTT
.	TRBV6-5	TRBJ2-5	.	CASSFSGQETQYF	TGTGCCAGCAGTTTTAGCGGCCAAGAGACCCAGTACTTC
.	TRBV18	TRBJ2-7	TRBD2	CASTPRAGGLREQYF	TGTGCCAGCACCCCGAGGGCGGGAGGGCTACGGGAGCAGTACTTC
few	TRBV12-3/TRBV12-4	TRBJ1-1	.	CASSRPGYGEAFF	TGTGCCAGCAGTCGTCCAGGGTATGGTGAAGCTTTCTTT
.	TRBV6-6	TRBJ2-7	TRBD1	CASSRGPTYEQYF	TGTGCCAGCAGTAGGGGGCCCACCTACGAGCAGTACTTC
once	TRBV7-2	TRBJ1-2	TRBD1	CASSLARVTGKSGYTF	TGTGCCAGCAGCTTAGCGCGTGTGACAGGGAAGAGTGGCTACACCTTC
few	TRBV27	TRBJ1-2	TRBD1	CASSFDRGYGYTF	TGTGCCAGCAGTTTTGACAGGGGATATGGCTACACCTTC
.	TRBV2	TRBJ2-7	TRBD1	CASRRQTGAQYF	TGTGCCAGCAGGAGACAAACAGGGGCCCAGTACTTC
.	TRBV4-1	TRBJ1-1	TRBD1	CASSQPLQVRDRVNTEAFF	TGCGCCAGCAGCCAACCGCTGCAGGTCCGGGACAGGGTGAACACTGAAGCTTTCTTT
.	TRBV7-9	TRBJ2-2	.	CASTRYGELFF	TGTGCCAGCACTAGGTACGGGGAGCTGTTTTTT
.	TRBV29-1	TRBJ2-7	TRBD1	CSVAGTENYEQYF	TGCAGCGTTGCCGGGACAGAAAACTACGAGCAGTACTTC
few	TRBV18	TRBJ2-6	.	CASSPYGEINVLTF	TGTGCCAGCTCACCATATGGAGAGATCAACGTCCTGACTTTC
few	TRBV19	TRBJ1-4	.	CASRALQGEKLFF	TGTGCCAGTAGGGCCCTACAAGGGGAAAAACTGTTTTTT
.	TRBV7-2	TRBJ1-4	TRBD1	CASSLGQGITMNEKLFF	TGTGCCAGCAGCCTGGGACAGGGGATAACGATGAATGAAAAACTGTTTTTT
.	TRBV19	TRBJ1-2	.	CASSTGNLFYGYTF	TGTGCCAGTAGTACAGGGAACCTATTCTATGGCTACACCTTC
.	TRBV4-1	TRBJ1-5	TRBD1	CASSQERQGNQPQHF	TGCGCCAGCAGCCAAGAAAGACAGGGGAATCAGCCCCAGCATTTT
.	TRBV3-1/TRBV3-2	TRBJ2-7	.	CASSQNRAHEQYF	TGTGCCAGCAGCCAAAACAGGGCCCACGAGCAGTACTTC
.	TRBV3-1/TRBV3-2	TRBJ1-5	.	CASSQAGSTVNQPQHF	TGTGCCAGCAGCCAAGCAGGTTCGACAGTCAATCAGCCCCAGCATTTT
.	TRBV5-1	TRBJ1-1	.	CASTDSLEAFF	TGCGCCAGCACCGACAGCCTTGAAGCTTTCTTT
.	TRBV19	TRBJ1-5	.	CASSTPVLGARVANQPQHF	TGTGCCAGTAGTACACCAGTCTTAGGGGCCAGGGTTGCTAATCAGCCCCAGCATTTT
.	TRBV2	TRBJ2-1	.	CASRPLAWQFF	TGTGCCAGCAGACCTCTAGCATGGCAGTTCTTC
.	TRBV4-2	TRBJ1-2	TRBD1	CASSQAGQVTDYGYTF	TGTGCCAGCAGCCAAGCGGGACAGGTGACGGACTATGGCTACACCTTC
.	TRBV2	TRBJ1-2	.	CASSEAPHLQGIEGYTF	TGTGCCAGCAGTGAAGCGCCCCACCTTCAGGGGATAGAAGGCTACACCTTC
.	TRBV30	TRBJ1-5	.	CAWSVLGSGYNQPQHF	TGTGCCTGGAGTGTACTTGGCAGTGGATACAATCAGCCCCAGCATTTT
once	TRBV11-2	TRBJ2-5	TRBD2	CASLRGWGGRETQYF	TGTGCCAGCCTAAGAGGGTGGGGGGGGAGGGAGACCCAGTACTTC
few	TRBV7-9	TRBJ2-2	.	CASSLGGSVTGELFF	TGTGCCAGCAGCTTAGGGGGCAGCGTCACCGGGGAGCTGTTTTTT
.	TRBV5-1	TRBJ2-1	.	CASSFDRNNEQFF	TGCGCCAGCAGCTTTGATAGAAACAATGAGCAGTTCTTC
few	TRBV5-5	TRBJ1-2	TRBD1	CASSLVTGDGYTF	TGTGCCAGCAGCTTGGTGACAGGGGATGGCTACACCTTC
.	TRBV4-1	TRBJ2-7	.	CASSQESTEGYEQYF	TGCGCCAGCAGCCAAGAATCTACAGAGGGGTACGAGCAGTACTTC
.	TRBV5-6	TRBJ2-6	.	CASSSGLKSGANVLTF	TGTGCCAGCAGCTCCGGACTCAAGTCTGGGGCCAACGTCCTGACTTTC
few	TRBV3-1/TRBV3-2	TRBJ2-1	TRBD2	CASSQVMTSGHNEQFF	TGTGCCAGCAGCCAAGTAATGACTAGCGGCCACAATGAGCAGTTCTTC
.	TRBV29-1	TRBJ2-3	.	CSVEERVGFSTDTQYF	TGCAGCGTTGAAGAAAGGGTAGGCTTTAGCACAGATACGCAGTATTTT
.	TRBV6-1	TRBJ1-1	.	CASSDQVEGWENTEAFF	TGTGCCAGCAGTGATCAGGTAGAGGGTTGGGAGAACACTGAAGCTTTCTTT
.	TRBV24-1	TRBJ2-3	.	CATELFGTQYF	TGTGCCACGGAGTTGTTTGGTACGCAGTATTTT
few	TRBV7-2	TRBJ1-5	TRBD1	CASSLGFRTGDQPQHF	TGTGCCAGCAGCTTAGGTTTCAGGACAGGTGATCAGCCCCAGCATTTT
.	TRBV11-2	TRBJ2-3	TRBD2	CASSKRGLAVDTQYF	TGTGCCAGCAGCAAAAGGGGACTAGCGGTGGATACGCAGTATTTT
once	TRBV27	TRBJ2-1	TRBD2	CASSGLAGVFEQFF	TGTGCCAGCAGTGGGCTAGCGGGAGTTTTTGAGCAGTTCTTC
.	TRBV25-1	TRBJ2-3	TRBD1	CASRGTGRNTQYF	TGTGCCAGCAGAGGGACAGGGCGGAATACGCAGTATTTT
.	TRBV10-1	TRBJ2-3	.	CASRASTDTQYF	TGCGCCAGCCGGGCTAGCACAGATACGCAGTATTTT
.	TRBV18	TRBJ2-7	TRBD1	CASSPRSQGSYEQYF	TGTGCCAGCTCACCAAGATCACAGGGGTCCTACGAGCAGTACTTC
.	TRBV10-3	TRBJ2-3	TRBD2	CAIRFSGGASDTQYF	TGTGCCATCAGATTTAGCGGGGGGGCCTCAGATACGCAGTATTTT
.	TRBV4-1	TRBJ2-7	TRBD1	CASSRDQGDLSIQYF	TGCGCCAGCAGCCGCGACCAGGGGGATCTAAGTATTCAGTACTTC